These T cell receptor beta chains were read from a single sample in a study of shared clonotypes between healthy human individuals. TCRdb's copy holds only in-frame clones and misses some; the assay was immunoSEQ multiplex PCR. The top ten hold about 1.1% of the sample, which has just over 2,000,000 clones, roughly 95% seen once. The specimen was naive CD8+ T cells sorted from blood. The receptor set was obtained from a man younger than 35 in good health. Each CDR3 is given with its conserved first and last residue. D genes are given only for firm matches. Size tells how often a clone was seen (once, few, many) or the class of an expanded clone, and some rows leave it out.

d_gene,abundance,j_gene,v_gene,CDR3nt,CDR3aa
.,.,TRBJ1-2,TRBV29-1,TGCAGCGTTGAAGCCACCCTTGGGGGGGGGCGACGCTACACCTTC,CSVEATLGGGRRYTF
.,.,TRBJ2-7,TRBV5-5,TGTGCCAGCAGCTCCCCTTGGGAGCAGTACTTC,CASSSPWEQYF
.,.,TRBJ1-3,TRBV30,TGTGCCTGGAACGTCGGCAGCTCTGGAAACACCATATATTTT,CAWNVGSSGNTIYF
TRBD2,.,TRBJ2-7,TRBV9,TGTGCCAGCAGCGTAGGGGCTAGCGGGTCCTACGAGCAGTACTTC,CASSVGASGSYEQYF
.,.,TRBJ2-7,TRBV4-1,TGCGCCAGCAGCCATGTCAGGGACGAGCAGTACTTC,CASSHVRDEQYF
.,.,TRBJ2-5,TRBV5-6,TGTGCCAGCAGCCCGAGAAGGAGGGAGACCCAGTACTTC,CASSPRRRETQYF
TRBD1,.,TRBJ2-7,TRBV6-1,TGTGCCAGCAGCTCCGGGACAGGGGGAGAGCAGTACTTC,CASSSGTGGEQYF
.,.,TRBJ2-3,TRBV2,TGTGCCAGCAGTGAGGACACAGATACGCAGTATTTT,CASSEDTDTQYF
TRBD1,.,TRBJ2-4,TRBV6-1,TGTGCCAGCAGTTCGCCTACGGACAGGGCGGACATTCAGTACTTC,CASSSPTDRADIQYF
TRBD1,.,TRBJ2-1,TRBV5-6,TGTGCCAGCAGCTTCGAACCGGGACAGGGGGCGGATGAGCAGTTCTTC,CASSFEPGQGADEQFF
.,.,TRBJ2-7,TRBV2,TGTGCCAGCAGTGAATCGGCGAGTCTCTACGAGCAGTACTTC,CASSESASLYEQYF
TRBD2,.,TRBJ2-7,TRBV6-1,TGTGCCAGCAGCCCGCCCGGGGGGGCGCATTTCGAGCAGTACTTC,CASSPPGGAHFEQYF
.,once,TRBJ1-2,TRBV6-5,TGTGCCAGCAGTTACCTCGGTGAGGGGCTAGACTATGGCTACACCTTC,CASSYLGEGLDYGYTF
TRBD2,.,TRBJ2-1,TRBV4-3,TGCGCCAGCAGCCAAGGGGACGGACTAGCTTATGAGCAGTTCTTC,CASSQGDGLAYEQFF
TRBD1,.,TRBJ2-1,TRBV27,TGTGCCAGCAGTTTAAGGACAGGGAAGGGAGAGCAGTTCTTC,CASSLRTGKGEQFF
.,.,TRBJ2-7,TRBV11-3,TGTGCCAGCAGCTCGGGGCTGACCTACGAGCAGTACTTC,CASSSGLTYEQYF
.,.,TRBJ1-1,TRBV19,TGTGCCGTAGGGACTGAAGGAACTGAAGCTTTCTTT,CAVGTEGTEAFF
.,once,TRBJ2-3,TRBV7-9,TGTGCCAGCAGCCTAGACGGGGGCGCTACAGATACGCAGTATTTT,CASSLDGGATDTQYF
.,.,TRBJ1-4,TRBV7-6,TGTGCCAGCACTATGGAAGGAGAAAAACTGTTTTTT,CASTMEGEKLFF
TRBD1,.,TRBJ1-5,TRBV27,TGTGCCAGCAGTTTTGTGGCAGGGGGGATTAATCAGCCCCAGCATTTT,CASSFVAGGINQPQHF
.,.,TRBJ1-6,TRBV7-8,TGTGCCAGCAGACCCGAGGCTCTGGGGGGTTCACCCCTCCACTTT,CASRPEALGGSPLHF
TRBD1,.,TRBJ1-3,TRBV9,TGTGCCAGCAGCGTAGAGGGGGCGAGTGGAAACACCATATATTTT,CASSVEGASGNTIYF
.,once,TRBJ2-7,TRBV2,TGTGCCAGCAGTGATCCAGGGAATGGGATCTACGAGCAGTACTTC,CASSDPGNGIYEQYF
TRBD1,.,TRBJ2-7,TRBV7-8,TGTGCCAGCAGCTTGAGTGGGACAGGGTTGGAATACGAGCAGTACTTC,CASSLSGTGLEYEQYF
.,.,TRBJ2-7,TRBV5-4,TGTGCCAGCAGCTTGGGTGTTGGTTCGGTCTCGAACGAGCAGTACTTC,CASSLGVGSVSNEQYF
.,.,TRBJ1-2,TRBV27,TGTGCCAGCAGGTTAAACCCCTCTAGGAGTGGCTACACCTTC,CASRLNPSRSGYTF
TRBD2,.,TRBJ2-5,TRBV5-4,TGTGCCAGCAGCTTGGGAGCGGGAGCGGGAGAGACCCAGTACTTC,CASSLGAGAGETQYF
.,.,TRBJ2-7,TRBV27,TGTGCCAGCAGTCCCGGACTACCCATCGAGCAGTACTTC,CASSPGLPIEQYF
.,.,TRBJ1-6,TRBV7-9,TGTGCCAGCAGCTTAGTTGCAGGGTGGAATTCACCCCTCCACTTT,CASSLVAGWNSPLHF
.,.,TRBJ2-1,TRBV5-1,TGCGCCAGCAGCTTGGCTGACGGGGGAGTCTCCTACAATGAGCAGTTCTTC,CASSLADGGVSYNEQFF
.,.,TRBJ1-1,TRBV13,TGTGCCAGCAGCTTAGGCGGAGAGAACACTGAAGCTTTCTTT,CASSLGGENTEAFF
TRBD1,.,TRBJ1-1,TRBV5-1,TGCGCCAGCAGCTTGTCTGCGGTCGGGACAGGGGTTTCTTTGTACACTGAAGCTTTCTTT,CASSLSAVGTGVSLYTEAFF
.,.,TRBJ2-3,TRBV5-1,TGCGCCAGCAGCTTGAGCAACACAGATACGCAGTATTTT,CASSLSNTDTQYF
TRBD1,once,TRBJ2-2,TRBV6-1,TGTGCCAGCGGAGACAGGGGAAAGACCGGGGAGCTGTTTTTT,CASGDRGKTGELFF
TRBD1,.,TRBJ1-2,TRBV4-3,TGCGCCAGCAGCCAAGATCAAGGACAGGGGAATGGCTACACCTTC,CASSQDQGQGNGYTF
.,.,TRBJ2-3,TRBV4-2,TGTGCCAGCAGCCAACCTGAGGGGGATACGCAGTATTTT,CASSQPEGDTQYF
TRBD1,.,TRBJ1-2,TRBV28,TGTGCCAGCAGTTATACTTTAGGGGGCGCGGAAGGCTACACCTTC,CASSYTLGGAEGYTF
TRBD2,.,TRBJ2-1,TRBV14,TGTGCCAGCAGCCAAGTGAGACTAGCAAACCATGAGCAGTTCTTC,CASSQVRLANHEQFF
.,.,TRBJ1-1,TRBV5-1,TGCGCCAGCAGCCAAGGGAAATCCATAACAGGGACCCCTGAAGCTTTCTTT,CASSQGKSITGTPEAFF
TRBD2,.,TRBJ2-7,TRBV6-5,TGTGCCAGCAGCCCCGGACTAGCGGGGGCCGAGCAGTACTTC,CASSPGLAGAEQYF
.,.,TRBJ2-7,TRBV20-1,TGCAGTGCTAGGACTATTTACGAGCAGTACTTC,CSARTIYEQYF
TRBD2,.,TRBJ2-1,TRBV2,TGTGCCAGCAGTAAAGGGGCGGGGGCCTACAATGAGCAGTTCTTC,CASSKGAGAYNEQFF
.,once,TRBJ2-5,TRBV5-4,TGTGCCAGCAGTTCGTCTGGTTCGGGAGAGACCCAGTACTTC,CASSSSGSGETQYF
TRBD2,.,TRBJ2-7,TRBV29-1,TGCAGCGTTGGGGCTAGCGGAAACTCCTACGAGCAGTACTTC,CSVGASGNSYEQYF
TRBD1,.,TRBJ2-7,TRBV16,TGTGCCACCTCGAGGGACAGGGGATATGAGCAGTACTTC,CATSRDRGYEQYF
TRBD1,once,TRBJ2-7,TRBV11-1,TGTGCCAGCAGCGTCCGGGACAGGGCCTACGAGCAGTACTTC,CASSVRDRAYEQYF
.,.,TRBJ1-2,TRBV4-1,TGCGCCAGCAGCCAACCCCGGGACGGAGCTAACTATGGCTACACCTTC,CASSQPRDGANYGYTF
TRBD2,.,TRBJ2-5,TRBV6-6,TGTGCCAGCAGTTCCACGGGACTAGCGGGGGGTTCGGCCCAGTACTTC,CASSSTGLAGGSAQYF
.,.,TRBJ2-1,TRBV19,TGTGCCAGTAGTATAGGCGCGGGGGCTGTTCTGTTCTTC,CASSIGAGAVLFF
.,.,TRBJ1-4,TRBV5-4,TGTGCCAGCAGCTTATTCCCCATACACCCAACTAATGAAAAACTGTTTTTT,CASSLFPIHPTNEKLFF
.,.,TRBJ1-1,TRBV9,TGTGCCAGCAGCGTAGCTGGATTGGGCACTGAAGCTTTCTTT,CASSVAGLGTEAFF
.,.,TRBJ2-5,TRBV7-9,TGTGCCAGCAGCTTTGCGGGGCTAGAAGAGACCCAGTACTTC,CASSFAGLEETQYF
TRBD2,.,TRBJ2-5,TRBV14,TGTGCCAGCAGCCAAGAGCCGCCGGGACTAGCGAGAGAGACCCAGTACTTC,CASSQEPPGLARETQYF
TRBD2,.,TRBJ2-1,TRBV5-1,TGCGCCAGCAGTTATAGCGGGAGTGCTTACAATGAGCAGTTCTTC,CASSYSGSAYNEQFF
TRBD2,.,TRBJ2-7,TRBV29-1,TGCAGCGTTGAGATGCAGCGGGAGGGCCGCTACGAGCAGTACTTC,CSVEMQREGRYEQYF
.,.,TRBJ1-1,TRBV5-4,TGTGCCAGCAGCTTGGTAGGAGGCAACACTGAAGCTTTCTTT,CASSLVGGNTEAFF
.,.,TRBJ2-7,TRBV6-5,TGTGCCAGCAGTTACTCGAGGGCGAGCTACGAGCAGTACTTC,CASSYSRASYEQYF
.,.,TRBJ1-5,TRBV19,TGTGCCAGTAGTGCGCCCTCGCAGGGTCTAGGACAGCCCCAGCATTTT,CASSAPSQGLGQPQHF
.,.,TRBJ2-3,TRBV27,TGTGCCAGCAGCGAGGTGGGCGGGGCGACAGATACGCAGTATTTT,CASSEVGGATDTQYF
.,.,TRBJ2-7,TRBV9,TGTGCCAGCAGCGCCGGACCGTCCGACGAGCAGTACTTC,CASSAGPSDEQYF